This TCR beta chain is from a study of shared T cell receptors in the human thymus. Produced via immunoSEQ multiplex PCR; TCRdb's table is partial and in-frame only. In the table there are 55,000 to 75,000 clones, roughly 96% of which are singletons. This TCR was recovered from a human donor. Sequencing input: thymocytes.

The CDR3 loop reads CASSHQTGRKGYTF. The DNA for the CDR3 is TGTGCCAGCAGCCATCAGACAGGACGGAAAGGCTACACCTTC. The V call is TRBV7-4, the J call TRBJ1-2; weak D call: TRBD1 (6 bases). V was pared by 5 bases and J by 8 bases, with 18 bases between. CDR1 and CDR2 (germline): SGHVT, SQSDAQ. This CDR3 has 14 amino acids.